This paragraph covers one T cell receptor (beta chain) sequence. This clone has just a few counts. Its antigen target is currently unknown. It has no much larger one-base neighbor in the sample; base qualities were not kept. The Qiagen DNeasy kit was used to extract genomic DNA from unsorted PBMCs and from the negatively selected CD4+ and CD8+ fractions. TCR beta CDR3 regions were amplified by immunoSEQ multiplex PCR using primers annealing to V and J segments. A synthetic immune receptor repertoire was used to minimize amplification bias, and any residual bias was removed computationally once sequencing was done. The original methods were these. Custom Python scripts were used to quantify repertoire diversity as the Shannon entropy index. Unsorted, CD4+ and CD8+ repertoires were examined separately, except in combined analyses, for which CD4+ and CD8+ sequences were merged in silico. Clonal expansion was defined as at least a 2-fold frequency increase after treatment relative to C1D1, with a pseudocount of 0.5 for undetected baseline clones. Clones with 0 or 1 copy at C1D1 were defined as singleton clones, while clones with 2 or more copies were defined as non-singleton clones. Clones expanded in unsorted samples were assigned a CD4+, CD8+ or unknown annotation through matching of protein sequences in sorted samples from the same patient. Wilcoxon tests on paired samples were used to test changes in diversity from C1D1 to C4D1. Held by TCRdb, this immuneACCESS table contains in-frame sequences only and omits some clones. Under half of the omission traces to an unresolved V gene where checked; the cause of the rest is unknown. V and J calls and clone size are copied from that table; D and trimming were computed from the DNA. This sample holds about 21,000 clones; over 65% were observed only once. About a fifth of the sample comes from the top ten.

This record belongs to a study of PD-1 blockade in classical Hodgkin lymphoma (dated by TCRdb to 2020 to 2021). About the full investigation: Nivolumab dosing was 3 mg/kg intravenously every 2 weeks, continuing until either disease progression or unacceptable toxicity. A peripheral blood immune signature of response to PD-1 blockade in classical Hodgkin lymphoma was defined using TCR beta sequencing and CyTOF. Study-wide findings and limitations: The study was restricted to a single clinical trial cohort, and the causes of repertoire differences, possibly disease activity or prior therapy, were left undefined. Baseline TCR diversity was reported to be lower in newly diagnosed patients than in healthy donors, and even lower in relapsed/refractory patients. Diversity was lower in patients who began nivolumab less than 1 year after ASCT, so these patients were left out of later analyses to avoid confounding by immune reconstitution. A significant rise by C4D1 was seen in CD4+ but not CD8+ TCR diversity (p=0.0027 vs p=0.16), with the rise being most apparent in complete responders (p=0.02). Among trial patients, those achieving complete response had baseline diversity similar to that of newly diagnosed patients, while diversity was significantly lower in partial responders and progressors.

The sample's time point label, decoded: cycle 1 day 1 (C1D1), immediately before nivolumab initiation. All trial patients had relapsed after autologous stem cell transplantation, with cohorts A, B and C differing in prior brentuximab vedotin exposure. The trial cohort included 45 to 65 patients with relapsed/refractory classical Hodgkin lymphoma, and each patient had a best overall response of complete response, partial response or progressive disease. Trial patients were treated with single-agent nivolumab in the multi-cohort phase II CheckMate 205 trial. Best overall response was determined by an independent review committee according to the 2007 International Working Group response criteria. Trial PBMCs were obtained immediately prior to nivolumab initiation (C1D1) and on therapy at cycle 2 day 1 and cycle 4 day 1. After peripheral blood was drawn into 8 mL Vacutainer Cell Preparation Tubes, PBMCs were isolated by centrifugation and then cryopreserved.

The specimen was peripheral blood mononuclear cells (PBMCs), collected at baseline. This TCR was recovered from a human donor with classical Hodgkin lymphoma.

In nucleotides, the sequence is TGCGCCAGCAGTGATATGAGGAGAGAATGGGGACATTCCTACGAGCAGTACTTC. Its protein reads: CASSDMRREWGHSYEQYF. Recombination connected TRBV10-1 to TRBJ2-7, with TRBD1 tentatively as D gene (6 bases match). The germline V gene (reference sequence) yields WNHNN for CDR1 and SYGVQD for CDR2. V is reduced by 3 bases and J by 1 base, leaving a spacing of 22 bases between them. The CDR3 runs 18 amino acids, cysteine and phenylalanine included. The retained sequence is limited to the CDR3, 54 bases, with the frame set at the first base.